Here is one TCR beta chain with its context. Its antigen is currently not known. Base qualities are not at hand, and no much larger clone is one base apart. TCRbeta CDR3 regions were amplified from genomic DNA using the immunoSEQ Assay, a bias-controlled multiplex PCR. The published analysis was carried out like this. Within the assay, amplification of reference gene primers was used to estimate how many nucleated cells each sample contained. Sequence reads were collapsed and filtered to measure the absolute abundance of every unique TCRbeta CDR3 rearrangement. Productive Simpson clonality was computed per sample as the square root of Simpson's diversity index over productive rearrangements. As stored in TCRdb, this immuneACCESS dataset retains in-frame rearrangements with V and J assigned. A fraction of the clones does not appear; measured against another copy, unresolved V genes explain less than half of the discrepancy, and the remainder lacks a known reason. Clone size and the V and J calls come from that table; the DNA yielded D and trimming. A total of 250,000 to 300,000 clones appear in this sample, approximately 82% of them only once. The ten biggest clones cover about 4.3% of the sample.

A second Seattle source provided samples from volunteer blood donors who had recovered from COVID-19. Whole blood was collected in K2EDTA tubes by collaborating institutions according to the institutions' own protocols. Collaborator samples were shipped for TCRbeta analysis as frozen whole blood, isolated PBMCs, or DNA extracted from either sample type. The entry originates in a study of blood T cell repertoires in COVID-19 (dated by TCRdb to 2018 to 2021). Concerning the study at large: The collaborator samples originated in the United States, Italy and Spain and spanned the acute and convalescent phases of COVID-19. Samples came from the ongoing ImmuneRACE study (first 160 participants) plus 1,254 subjects from 6 global collaborators. Where HLA class I and class II types were available, the types were taken from metadata supplied by the sample provider, not from assay-based typing. Sample metadata almost always included a de-identified subject ID, COVID-19 status, age in years and sex. The prospective study material was composed of cDNA or gDNA derived from T cells, B-cell-depleted T cells, or PBMCs. Subjects who had been exposed to COVID-19, were actively infected with it, or had recovered from it provided the deeply sampled blood TCRbeta repertoires that made up the dataset. A freely available public database, intended as a resource for researchers studying the immune response to SARS-CoV-2, is where the repertoires were released. Overall study outcomes, separate from this receptor: Clinical and demographic metadata were provided uncurated, with the amount varying by source and participant.

CDR1 and CDR2 are read off the germline V gene as SQVTM and ANQGSEA. From its cysteine to its phenylalanine, the CDR3 spans 13 amino acids. The retained sequence is limited to the CDR3, 39 bases, with the frame set at the first base. The germline V end is reduced by 5 bases and the J end by 8 bases; junction bases left unmatched: 7. The chain uses TRBV29-1 and TRBJ1-4, with 8 bases matching TRBD1. Source material: peripheral blood. This clonotype was obtained from a man aged 55 to 69 who had recovered from COVID-19. The CDR3 here reads CSVQTGAGEKLFF. Read as DNA, the sequence is TGCAGCGTTCAGACAGGGGCAGGGGAAAAACTGTTTTTT.